Below are 32 T cell receptor beta chains sequenced from a single sample in a study of CXCR4 blockade with PD-1 therapy in pancreatic cancer (dated by TCRdb to about 2019). The library was produced with the immunoSEQ multiplex PCR assay. Not all clones reach the TCRdb copy of this immuneACCESS table, which keeps in-frame sequences only. Checked studies attribute under half of the gap to unresolved V genes and leave the rest unexplained. The sample records just under 6,000 clones, roughly a third of which are singletons. The ten largest clonotypes hold about 12% of the sample. The source material was tumor tissue. All receptors derive from a human donor with pancreatic ductal adenocarcinoma.

This clone was observed many times. The rearrangement links TRBV11-3 to TRBJ1-3, with D maybe TRBD1 (5 bases). The V end lost 5 bases, the J end lost 2 bases, and 19 bases lay between the germline ends. The germline V gene has CDR1 SGHNT and CDR2 YENEEA. The CDR3 is 17 amino acids. The CDR3 reads CASSLQTVGSTGNTIYF. The CDR3 DNA reads as TGTGCCAGCAGCCTCCAGACAGTAGGATCCACTGGAAACACCATATATTTT. Complete variable domain (other parts from reference TRBV11-3 and TRBJ1-3): EAGVVQSPRYKIIEKKQPVAFWCNPISGHNTLYWYLQNLGQGPELLIRYENEEAVDDSQLPKDRFSAERLKGVDSTLKIQPAELGDSAVYLCASSLQTVGSTGNTIYFGEGSWLTVV.

The gene calls are TRBV15 and TRBJ2-1; a possible D gene is TRBD2 (5 bases). The germline V gene encodes CDR1 LNHNV and CDR2 YYDKDF (reference sequence). Between the trimmed V and J ends, which lost 1 base and 5 bases, there was a span of 15 bases. The CDR3 is made up of 16 amino acids. CDR3 DNA sequence: TGTGCCACCAGCAGAGGAGGGCGGGTCGGAGACAATGAGCAGTTCTTC. Residues: CATSRGGRVGDNEQFF. The full variable domain, in which reference TRBV15 and TRBJ2-1 provide the parts outside the CDR3, is DAMVIQNPRYQVTQFGKPVTLSCSQTLNHNVMYWYQQKSSQAPKLLFHYYDKDFNNEADTPDNFQSRRPNTSFCFLDIRSPGLGDTAMYLCATSRGGRVGDNEQFFGPGTRLTVL.

In this sample, this clone is medium-sized (0.01 to 0.1%). This chain links TRBV6-8 with TRBJ1-1; no reliable D call. Germline CDR1 MNHGY, CDR2 SAAAGT. The CDR3 has 15 residues. Trimming removed 4 bases from V and 0 bases from J, with 12 bases in between. The CDR3: CASSSSLGLNTEAFF. The DNA of the CDR3 is TGTGCCAGCAGTTCGTCTCTTGGATTGAACACTGAAGCTTTCTTT.

The chain carries TRBV25-1 and TRBJ2-2; no reliable D call. Germline assignment: CDR1 MGHDK and CDR2 SYGVNS. Trimming took 2 bases from V and 8 from J, leaving 12 bases between them. The CDR3 runs to 14 residues. In DNA form, the CDR3 reads TGTGCCAGCAGTGAACCGGCTCCCCCGGGGGAGCTGTTTTTT. It encodes CASSEPAPPGELFF.

The gene calls are TRBV28 and TRBJ2-7; unclear D gene. The CDR3 has 13 residues. The germline V and J ends were trimmed by 5 bases and 0 bases, with 8 bases remaining between them. CDR1 and CDR2 (germline): MDHEN, SYDVKM. The CDR3 loop is CASSPPHSYEQYF. The CDR3 DNA reads as TGTGCCAGCAGTCCACCCCACTCCTACGAGCAGTACTTC. The full variable domain, completed using reference TRBV28 and TRBJ2-7, is DVKVTQSSRYLVKRTGEKVFLECVQDMDHENMFWYRQDPGLGLRLIYFSYDVKMKEKGDIPEGYSVSREKKERFSLILESASTNQTSMYLCASSPPHSYEQYFGPGTRLTVT.

This clone is medium-sized by share. The chain carries TRBV9 and TRBJ2-3, with D uncertain. Trimming cost V 0 bases and J 5 bases, with 4 bases left between them. The germline V gene has CDR1 SGDLS and CDR2 YYNGEE. This CDR3 has 12 amino acids. CDR3 nucleotide sequence: TGTGCCAGCAGCGTAGACGAAGATACGCAGTATTTT. Encoded protein: CASSVDEDTQYF.

V is TRBV25-1 and J is TRBJ1-1, with D unresolved. The V gene's germline CDR1 is MGHDK and CDR2 SYGVNS. Trimming shortened V by 4 bases and J by 0 bases, and 9 bases separated the two germline ends. This CDR3 is built from 14 residues. This CDR3 is CASSGIGMNTEAFF. As DNA, the CDR3 is TGTGCCAGCAGTGGAATAGGAATGAACACTGAAGCTTTCTTT. Together with reference TRBV25-1 and TRBJ1-1, the CDR3 gives the full variable domain: EADIYQTPRYLVIGTGKKITLECSQTMGHDKMYWYQQDPGMELHLIHYSYGVNSTEKGDLSSESTVSRIRTEHFPLTLESARPSHTSQYLCASSGIGMNTEAFFGQGTRLTVV.

This chain uses TRBV15 with TRBJ2-3; D remains ambiguous. In germline, CDR1 is LNHNV, CDR2 YYDKDF (reference sequence). Trimming pared 4 bases from V and 2 bases from J, leaving 16 bases between. The length of the CDR3 is 16 residues. CDR3 sequence (DNA): TGTGCCACCAGCACCCGGCGCCAGTCGGCCACAGATACGCAGTATTTT. Protein sequence: CATSTRRQSATDTQYF.

The chain is built from TRBV28 and TRBJ1-4; possibly TRBD1 for D (6 bases). Trimming pared 6 bases from V and 8 bases from J, leaving 16 bases between. Germline V gene lookup returns CDR1 MDHEN and CDR2 SYDVKM. CDR3 size: 14 residues. CDR3 sequence reads: CASSPLEGGEKLFF. In DNA form, the CDR3 reads TGTGCCAGCAGCCCCTTGGAGGGGGGAGAAAAACTGTTTTTT.

The chain recombines TRBV6-8 with TRBJ1-1; possibly TRBD1 for D (5 bases). CDR1 MNHGY and CDR2 SAAAGT come from the germline V gene. The CDR3 is 13 residues long. Trimming took 5 bases from V and 1 from J, leaving 8 bases between them. The CDR3 DNA follows: TGTGCCAGCAGTGATACAGGGAACACTGAAGCTTTCTTT. The encoded protein is CASSDTGNTEAFF.

The chain links TRBV5-1 to TRBJ2-1; D may be TRBD1 (7 bases). Per the germline V gene, CDR1 is SGHRS and CDR2 is YFSETQ. This CDR3 has 14 residues. V shed 4 bases and J shed 7 bases, with 15 bases lying between them. The CDR3 sequence is CASSIGQDYNEQFF. CDR3 bases: TGCGCCAGCAGCATAGGACAGGACTAYAATGAGCAGTTCTTC. The whole variable domain, filled in from reference TRBV5-1 and TRBJ2-1, reads KAGVTQTPRYLIKTRGQQVTLSCSPISGHRSVSWYQQTPGQGLQFLFEYFSETQRNKGNFPGRFSGRQFSNSRSEMNVSTLELGDSALYLCASSIGQDYNEQFFGPGTRLTVL.

V is TRBV11-3 and J is TRBJ2-5, with TRBD2 as a possible D gene (6 bases). This CDR3 has 15 residues. V lost 5 bases and J 1 base, leaving 14 bases between the germline ends. The germline V gene encodes CDR1 SGHNT and CDR2 YENEEA. The CDR3 here is CASSMEGRGQETQYF. DNA for the CDR3: TGTGCCAGCAGCATGGAGGGGCGGGGCCAAGAGACCCAGTACTTC.

This clone turned up a few times. The chain recombines TRBV28 with TRBJ2-5, with TRBD1 identical over 9 bases. Germline V CDR1 and CDR2: MDHEN, SYDVKM. Unmatched junction bases numbered 9, after V lost 8 bases and J lost 5 bases. CDR3 length: 14 amino acids. CDR3 nucleotides: TGTGCCAGCGTAGGTACAGGGGGCTTTGAGACCCAGTACTTC. Protein: CASVGTGGFETQYF.

This clone has more than one count but fewer than ten. The rearrangement uses TRBV19 and TRBJ2-1; perhaps TRBD2 as D (6 bases). Between the trimmed V and J ends, which lost 7 bases and 5 bases, there was a span of 21 bases. CDR1 is LNHDA, CDR2 SQIVND, per germline (reference sequence). The CDR3 length is 16 residues. The CDR3, as DNA: TGTGCCAGTACCCATATCTCAAGGGGAGGTGACAATGAGCAGTTCTTC. This gives the protein CASTHISRGGDNEQFF.

The V call is TRBV18, the J call TRBJ2-3; D perhaps matches TRBD2 (5 bases). Deletions cut 4 bases from V and 6 bases from J, with 11 bases between. This CDR3 contains 13 residues. Germline loops: CDR1 KGHSH, CDR2 LQKENI. CDR3 nucleotides: TGTGCCAGCTCACAGGACTCCATGGATACGCAGTATTTT. The encoded protein is CASSQDSMDTQYF.

The table lists this clone with a few counts. This CDR3 is CASSQQWANTDTQYF. The DNA of the CDR3 is TGCGCCAGCAGCCAGCAGTGGGCTAACACAGATACGCAGTATTTT. The chain is built from TRBV23-1 and TRBJ2-3, with D uncertain. TRBV23-1 is sorted into the ORF group, with uncertain function. The V gene lost 6 bases and the J gene lost 2 bases, with 15 bases spanning the gap. This CDR3 comprises 15 residues.

By proportion, this clone is medium-sized (0.01 to 0.1%). The V and J genes are TRBV28 and TRBJ2-7; D might be TRBD2 (7 bases). This CDR3 contains 15 residues. Trimming cost V 3 bases and J 9 bases, with 21 bases left between them. Germline lookup yields CDR1 MDHEN and CDR2 SYDVKM. The CDR3 nucleotides are TGTGCCAGCAGTTTTTCCGCCGGGGGGCTAGTGGTGCAGTACTTC. It specifies CASSFSAGGLVVQYF.

This clone occurred a few times. This chain uses TRBV4-1 with TRBJ2-1, with 12 bases lining up with TRBD2. The trim removed 6 bases at V and 6 bases at J, leaving 6 bases unmatched. This CDR3 has 15 amino acids. The germline V gene encodes CDR1 MGHRA and CDR2 YSYEKL. The CDR3 region is CASRNGLAGRNEQFF. Here the CDR3 DNA reads TGCGCCAGCAGAAACGGACTAGCGGGACGCAATGAGCAGTTCTTC.

The table lists this clone with many counts. CDR3 sequence: CASSLRIAFNEKLFF. As DNA, the CDR3 is TGTGCCAGCAGCTTAAGGATTGCTTTCAATGAAAAACTGTTTTTT. The chain employs TRBV11-3 and TRBJ1-4; D unclear. Trimming removed 2 bases at V and 5 bases at J, with 12 bases between. The CDR3 loop spans 15 amino acids. Per the germline V gene, CDR1 is SGHNT and CDR2 is YENEEA.

In this sample, this clone turned up a few times. The chain carries TRBV29-1 and TRBJ2-1, with D possibly TRBD2 on 5 matching bases. The V end lost 8 bases, the J end lost 3 bases, and 14 bases lay between the germline ends. The germline V gene has CDR1 SQVTM and CDR2 ANQGSEA. The CDR3 covers 13 residues. The CDR3 loop reads CSTSGGSYNEQFF. Here the CDR3 DNA reads TGCAGCACCAGTGGAGGTAGCTACAATGAGCAGTTCTTC.

This clone has a count of ten or more. This chain links TRBV6-8 with TRBJ2-7, with a tentative D call TRBD1 (6 bases). Per germline, CDR1 MNHGY and CDR2 SAAAGT. V was cut by 6 bases and J by 1 base, with 13 bases left in between. This CDR3 region has 14 residues. CDR3 DNA: TGTGCCAGCAGCCATGGACAGAATTCCTACGAGCAGTACTTC. This sequence encodes CASSHGQNSYEQYF.

This clone has more than one count but fewer than ten. This rearrangement joins TRBV11-3 to TRBJ2-7; the D gene is possibly TRBD2 (6 bases). V lost 3 bases and J 0 bases, leaving 12 bases between the germline ends. CDR3 length equals 15 residues. Germline-derived CDR1 and CDR2 are SGHNT and YENEEA. In nucleotides, the CDR3 is TGTGCCAGCAGCTTGACGGCGGGAAGCTCCTACGAGCAGTACTTC. It codes for CASSLTAGSSYEQYF.

This clone has just a few counts. The chain uses TRBV6-8 and TRBJ2-3; 9 bases align to TRBD1. Germline V gives CDR1 MNHGY, CDR2 SAAAGT. This CDR3 comprises 14 residues. J was trimmed by 6 bases and V by 5 bases; bases with no gene match: 6. The CDR3 DNA follows: TGTGCCAGCAGTCGGACAGGGGCCAGGGATACGCAGTATTTT. Translation: CASSRTGARDTQYF.

The chain is built from TRBV19 and TRBJ2-7, with D possibly TRBD2 on 7 matching bases. CDR3 length: 14 amino acids. Germline V gene sequence: CDR1 LNHDA, CDR2 SQIVND (reference sequence). Trimming cost V 5 bases and J 4 bases, with 15 bases left between them. The CDR3 coding sequence is TGTGCCAGTAGTCCCTTCAGGGGAGGGTACGAGCAGTACTTC. Translated, it gives CASSPFRGGYEQYF.

This clone was seen a handful of times. This chain links TRBV19 with TRBJ1-2; D gene ambiguous. The CDR3 has 13 amino acids. Trimming took 5 bases from V and 5 from J, leaving 12 bases between them. CDR1 and CDR2 from the germline V gene are LNHDA and SQIVND (reference sequence). The DNA of the CDR3 is TGTGCCAGTAGTCCCCCAACGGAGTATGGCTACACCTTC. It is translated as CASSPPTEYGYTF. The complete variable domain, with remaining parts taken from reference TRBV19 and TRBJ1-2, reads DGGITQSPKYLFRKEGQNVTLSCEQNLNHDAMYWYRQDPGQGLRLIYYSQIVNDFQKGDIAEGYSVSREKKESFPLTVTSAQKNPTAFYLCASSPPTEYGYTFGSGTRLTVV.

The chain carries TRBV19 and TRBJ2-7; D is possibly TRBD2 (5 bases). Trimming stripped 1 base from V and 3 bases from J, with 7 bases between. The CDR3 consists of 13 residues. Germline-derived CDR1 and CDR2 are LNHDA and SQIVND (reference sequence). CDR3 amino acids: CASSIGRGYEQYF. The CDR3 DNA follows: TGTGCCAGTAGTATAGGTCGGGGCTACGAGCAGTACTTC.

The V gene is TRBV28, the J gene TRBJ2-3; D is undetermined. The V gene's germline CDR1 is MDHEN and CDR2 SYDVKM. Trimming removed 6 bases from V and 4 bases from J, with 11 bases in between. The length of the CDR3 is 13 residues. The CDR3, as DNA: TGTGCCAGCAGCTTCCTAGTTTCAGATACGCAGTATTTT. It translates to CASSFLVSDTQYF. Variable domain in full (rest from reference TRBV28 and TRBJ2-3): DVKVTQSSRYLVKRTGEKVFLECVQDMDHENMFWYRQDPGLGLRLIYFSYDVKMKEKGDIPEGYSVSREKKERFSLILESASTNQTSMYLCASSFLVSDTQYFGPGTRLTVL.

Many counts were recorded for this clone. This CDR3 is CASSEDLAGPYEQYF. CDR3 DNA: TGTGCCAGCAGTGAAGACTTAGCAGGACCCTACGAGCAGTACTTC. This chain uses TRBV6-1 with TRBJ2-7; D unresolved. V was clipped by 1 base and J by 2 bases, with 12 bases between them. The germline CDR1 and CDR2 sequences are MNHNS and SASEGT. The CDR3 is 15 amino acids.

V gene TRBV10-3 combines with J gene TRBJ2-3, with D possibly being TRBD2 (5 bases). CDR3 length equals 15 residues. CDR1 and CDR2 (germline): ENHRY, SYGVKD. V was trimmed by 3 bases and J by 2 bases, leaving 12 bases between them. The CDR3 nucleotides read TGTGCCATCAGTGACTCGGGGTCAGCCACAGATACGCAGTATTTT. Translating it yields CAISDSGSATDTQYF.

This clone was counted only a few times. The chain is built from TRBV6-8 and TRBJ2-7; D might be TRBD1 (6 bases). Trimming shortened V by 5 bases and J by 0 bases, and 20 bases separated the two germline ends. The CDR3 has 17 amino acids. CDR1 is MNHGY and CDR2 is SAAAGT in the germline V gene. Here the CDR3 reads CASSSRRGTGSSYEQYF. The CDR3, as DNA: TGTGCCAGCAGTAGCCGAAGGGGGACGGGAAGCTCCTACGAGCAGTACTTC.

This clone was seen only a few times. The chain has TRBV5-1 and TRBJ2-1; 12 nucleotides agree with TRBD2. Per germline, CDR1 SGHRS and CDR2 YFSETQ. The CDR3 sequence is 16 residues long. V was clipped by 6 bases and J by 3 bases; unmatched bases: 7. CDR3 DNA sequence: TGCGCCAGCACCTCAACGACTAGCGGGGGCTACAATGAGCAGTTCTTC. It specifies CASTSTTSGGYNEQFF. The variable domain in full, completed from reference TRBV5-1 and TRBJ2-1, reads KAGVTQTPRYLIKTRGQQVTLSCSPISGHRSVSWYQQTPGQGLQFLFEYFSETQRNKGNFPGRFSGRQFSNSRSEMNVSTLELGDSALYLCASTSTTSGGYNEQFFGPGTRLTVL.

The chain uses TRBV28 and TRBJ2-7; 9 bases match TRBD2. There are 14 residues in the CDR3. Germline V gene data show CDR1 as MDHEN and CDR2 as SYDVKM. The V and J ends lost 4 bases and 2 bases, in that order; junction bases with no gene match: 3. CDR3 protein: CASSSSGTTYEQYF. In DNA, the CDR3 is TGTGCCAGCAGTTCTAGCGGGACCACCTACGAGCAGTACTTC.